Listed below are T cell receptor beta chains from one sample, sequenced in a study of shared clonotypes between healthy human individuals. TCRdb's copy holds only in-frame clones and misses some; the assay was immunoSEQ multiplex PCR. The table includes millions of clones, more than 90% detected once. The sample consisted of naive CD4+ T cells sorted from blood. These TCRs come from a man aged 18 to 30 in good health. The CDR3 runs from the conserved cysteine through the conserved F or W. A D gene is named only where the DNA matches it firmly. Clone size appears in some rows only: once, few, many, or a class for an expanded clone.

j_gene | abundance | v_gene | d_gene | CDR3aa | CDR3nt
TRBJ1-6 | . | TRBV5-4 | TRBD1 | CASSLEPGQGNSPLHF | TGTGCCAGCAGCTTGGAACCGGGACAGGGTAATTCACCCCTCCACTTT
TRBJ1-1 | . | TRBV9 | . | CASSLDDRMNTEAFF | TGTGCCAGCAGCCTAGATGACAGGATGAACACTGAAGCTTTCTTT
TRBJ2-4 | . | TRBV7-9 | TRBD1 | CASSLATGVNIQYF | TGTGCCAGCAGCTTAGCTACAGGGGTGAACATTCAGTACTTC
TRBJ1-4 | . | TRBV10-3 | . | CAISGGGRPNEKLFF | TGTGCCATCAGTGGGGGGGGGAGACCGAATGAAAAACTGTTTTTT
TRBJ2-4 | . | TRBV7-2 | . | CASSLGAGYVAKNIQYF | TGTGCCAGCAGCTTAGGGGCGGGCTACGTAGCCAAAAACATTCAGTACTTC
TRBJ2-5 | . | TRBV5-1 | . | CASSFGSGETQYF | TGCGCCAGCAGCTTCGGCAGTGGAGAGACCCAGTACTTC
TRBJ2-7 | . | TRBV6-5 | . | CASSKGDDYEQYF | TGTGCCAGCAGTAAGGGGGACGACTACGAGCAGTACTTC
TRBJ2-7 | . | TRBV4-2 | . | CASSQDALYEQYF | TGTGCCAGCAGCCAAGATGCGCTCTACGAGCAGTACTTC
TRBJ2-5 | . | TRBV7-2 | . | CASSVRGSRETQYF | TGTGCCAGCAGCGTCCGTGGGAGTCGAGAGACCCAGTACTTC
TRBJ2-6 | . | TRBV7-2 | . | CASSPVVSGANVLTF | TGTGCCAGCAGCCCGGTGGTCTCTGGGGCCAACGTCCTGACTTTC
TRBJ2-3 | . | TRBV7-2 | TRBD2 | CASRGGSTGTQYF | TGTGCCAGCAGGGGGGGGTCCACAGGTACGCAGTATTTT
TRBJ2-7 | . | TRBV6-5 | . | CASRDSGGYEQYF | TGTGCCAGCAGGGATTCCGGGGGCTACGAGCAGTACTTC
TRBJ2-7 | . | TRBV4-1 | . | CASSQDGQVPVW | TGCGCCAGCAGCCAAGACGGGCAGGTTCCCGTCTGG
TRBJ2-7 | . | TRBV5-1 | . | CASRLDRRAYEQYF | TGCGCCAGCAGACTTGACAGAAGAGCCTACGAGCAGTACTTC
TRBJ2-7 | . | TRBV6-5 | . | CASSSLGSSKYF | TGTGCCAGCAGTTCCCTCGGAAGCTCCAAGTACTTC
TRBJ2-2 | . | TRBV19 | . | CASSFRGATGELFF | TGTGCCAGTAGTTTCCGGGGGGCCACCGGGGAGCTGTTTTTT
TRBJ1-6 | . | TRBV27 | . | CASSFLQANSPLHF | TGTGCCAGCAGTTTCTTACAGGCCAATTCACCCCTCCACTTT
TRBJ1-4 | . | TRBV6-1 | TRBD1 | CASSEIGTGGEKLFF | TGTGCCAGCAGTGAAATAGGGACAGGGGGAGAAAAACTGTTTTTT
TRBJ1-2 | . | TRBV7-9 | . | CASSLAEGDGYTF | TGTGCCAGCAGCTTAGCGGAAGGGGATGGCTACACCTTC
TRBJ2-7 | . | TRBV5-1 | . | CASRAERGHEQYF | TGCGCCAGCAGGGCTGAGAGAGGGCACGAGCAGTACTTC
TRBJ1-3 | once | TRBV10-3 | . | CATKTARNTIYF | TGTGCCACTAAGACAGCGAGAAACACCATATATTTT
TRBJ2-2 | . | TRBV19 | TRBD2 | CASIQGTSGAANTGELFF | TGTGCCAGTATCCAGGGGACTAGCGGGGCAGCGAACACCGGGGAGCTGTTTTTT
TRBJ2-5 | . | TRBV6-5 | TRBD2 | CASSSSGGARETQYF | TGTGCCAGCAGTTCTAGCGGGGGGGCTCGGGAGACCCAGTACTTC
TRBJ1-1 | . | TRBV19 | . | CASRPPGAKIEAFF | TGTGCCAGTAGGCCTCCCGGGGCCAAGATTGAAGCTTTCTTT
TRBJ1-1 | . | TRBV19 | . | CASSMMAKYTEAFF | TGTGCCAGTAGTATGATGGCAAAATACACTGAAGCTTTCTTT
TRBJ2-1 | . | TRBV7-9 | . | CASSSGTAVEQFF | TGTGCCAGCAGCTCTGGGACTGCCGTCGAGCAGTTCTTC
TRBJ1-2 | . | TRBV10-3 | . | CASHGPTALYGYTF | TGTGCCAGCCACGGACCGACGGCACTCTATGGCTACACCTTC
TRBJ1-2 | . | TRBV12-5 | . | CASGLDFQGGSGYTF | TGTGCTAGTGGTTTGGATTTTCAGGGAGGAAGTGGCTACACCTTC
TRBJ1-1 | once | TRBV2 | . | CASSESFGVGFF | TGTGCCAGCAGTGAAAGTTTTGGGGTAGGTTTCTTT
TRBJ2-5 | . | TRBV7-2 | . | CASSTQGRIQETQYF | TGTGCCAGCAGCACCCAGGGACGGATACAAGAGACCCAGTACTTC
TRBJ1-2 | . | TRBV4-3 | . | CASSQDLPDGYTF | TGCGCCAGCAGCCAAGATCTCCCGGATGGCTACACCTTC
TRBJ1-6 | few | TRBV4-1 | . | CASSQDHGNSPLHF | TGCGCCAGCAGCCAAGACCACGGTAATTCACCCCTCCACTTT
TRBJ2-5 | once | TRBV7-2 | TRBD2 | CASSLWGSGTETQYF | TGTGCCAGCAGCCTCTGGGGGAGCGGGACGGAGACCCAGTACTTC
TRBJ1-2 | . | TRBV30 | . | CAWSVDSSYGYTF | TGTGCCTGGAGTGTGGACAGTAGCTATGGCTACACCTTC
TRBJ1-6 | . | TRBV4-3 | . | CASSQGASKTSPLHF | TGCGCCAGCAGCCAAGGGGCTTCGAAAACTTCACCCCTCCACTTT
TRBJ2-3 | . | TRBV29-1 | . | CSVEVGDTQYF | TGCAGCGTTGAGGTAGGAGATACGCAGTATTTT
TRBJ2-7 | once | TRBV9 | . | CASSGGLSSYEQYF | TGTGCCAGCAGCGGGGGGTTGAGCTCCTACGAGCAGTACTTC